This T cell receptor beta chain was identified in a study of blood T cell repertoires in COVID-19. As for the study in general: Spain, Italy and the United States supplied samples that represented acute and convalescent COVID-19. In each case, the material was cDNA or gDNA derived from T cells, B-cell-depleted T cells, or PBMCs.

Study processing details: Estimated nucleated cell counts came from reference gene primer amplification. Clones were read by immunoSEQ multiplex PCR, and TCRdb kept only the in-frame ones, dropping some. D and trimming were read from the DNA, whereas the V and J calls and clone size are those reported in that table. Here the sample spans 200,000 to 250,000 clones, around 86% being singletons. Germline V gene sequence: CDR1 LGHDT, CDR2 YNNKEL (reference sequence). This CDR3 spans 17 amino acids. V dropped 2 bases and J dropped 0 bases, with 16 bases sitting between them. This sequence originates from a man over 45 with acute or convalescent COVID-19. V usage is TRBV3-1 (or the pseudogene TRBV3-2) and J usage is TRBJ1-1; D possibly corresponds to TRBD1 (5 bases). Input material: peripheral blood. CDR3 region: CASSQHPGWGLNTEAFF. CDR3 nucleotide sequence: TGTGCCAGCAGCCAACACCCCGGGTGGGGCCTGAACACTGAAGCTTTCTTT.